What follows describes a single T cell receptor beta chain. The data are from a study of T-cell memory formation after mild COVID-19. The trim removed 5 bases at V and 5 bases at J, leaving 4 bases unmatched. The CDR3 length is 13 residues. The germline V gene encodes CDR1 SNHLY and CDR2 FYNNEI. TCRdb re-called the 5' RACE reads through MiXCR, storing one row per CDR3 protein. The table includes about 340,000 distinct CDR3 sequences, around 21% detected once. Sequenced: PBMCs or a T cell subset sorted from them (not recorded which). The rearrangement joins TRBV2 to TRBJ1-2, with 8 bases aligning to TRBD1. This clonotype was obtained from an adult woman who had mild COVID-19 (a few samples of this study predate the infection). Cell type and time point are not known. The CDR3 loop reads CASSRTGKYGYTF. The CDR3 DNA reads as TGTGCCAGCAGTCGGACAGGGAAATATGGCTACACCTTC.